Each of the 30 T cell receptor beta chains below was sequenced from the same sample in a study of early T cells in non-severe SARS-CoV-2 infection. In TCRdb, the 5' RACE reads were re-called with MiXCR into one record per CDR3 protein. The table includes approximately 70,000 distinct CDR3 sequences, 12% detected once. Material for sequencing was whole blood. The source is an adult who was a healthcare worker with PCR-confirmed SARS-CoV-2 infection or an uninfected control (not recorded which).

Only a few counts were recorded for this clonotype. The chain recombines TRBV6-6 with TRBJ2-3, with 8 bases fitting TRBD1. The length of the CDR3 is 15 residues. Trimming took 4 bases from V and 4 from J; bases not matched to a gene: 7. The V gene's germline CDR1 is MNHNY and CDR2 SVGAGI (reference sequence). The chain's CDR3 is CASSFTDRASDTQYF. CDR3 DNA sequence: TGTGCCAGCAGTTTCACGGACAGGGCTTCAGATACGCAGTATTTT.

This sequence joins TRBV6-6 and TRBJ2-5; possible D gene TRBD2, 5 bases. The CDR3 has 15 amino acids. V lost 0 bases to trimming and J lost 5 bases, with 13 bases between them. The germline gives CDR1 MNHNY, CDR2 SVGAGI (reference sequence). The CDR3 region is CASSYSEALGETQYF. Here the CDR3 DNA reads TGTGCCAGCAGTTACTCGGAGGCCCTTGGGGAGACCCAGTACTTC.

V gene TRBV2 combines with J gene TRBJ1-1; 8 bases line up with TRBD1. From germline, CDR1 is SNHLY and CDR2 FYNNEI. This CDR3 comprises 13 residues. V lost 7 bases to trimming and J lost 1 base; unmatched junction nucleotides: 2. CDR3 protein: CASIGQGNTEAFF. The CDR3 coding sequence is TGTGCCAGCATCGGACAGGGGAACACTGAAGCTTTCTTT.

This clonotype has a count of ten or more. The V call is TRBV12-3 or TRBV12-4, the J call TRBJ1-5, with TRBD1 matching 7 bases. The CDR3 loop spans 14 amino acids. The V gene end was trimmed by 3 bases and the J gene end by 2 bases; junction bases not matched to a gene: 1. CDR3 in DNA: TGTGCCAGCAGTTTCACAGGGGGCAATCAGCCCCAGCATTTT. It translates to CASSFTGGNQPQHF.

This clonotype has at least ten counts. The chain uses TRBV5-7 and TRBJ2-6; 7 nucleotides match TRBD2. TRBV5-7 is filed as an ORF, its function uncertain. Trimming took 3 bases from V and 0 from J; bases not matched to a gene: 15. This CDR3 region has 20 residues. Here the CDR3 DNA reads TGTGCCAGCAGCTCGGGAGGACCCAACCTTGGGCCCTCTGGGGCCAACGTCCTGACTTTC. Its translation is CASSSGGPNLGPSGANVLTF.

V and J are TRBV3-1 and TRBJ2-7, with unresolved D. The CDR3 length is 13 residues. The V end lost 3 bases, the J end lost 5 bases, and 11 bases lay between the germline ends. Germline V lookup: CDR1 LGHDT, CDR2 YNNKEL (reference sequence). The CDR3 spells CASSQTLFNEQYF. In nucleotides, the CDR3 is TGTGCCAGCAGCCAGACCCTATTCAACGAGCAGTACTTC.

The genes are TRBV30 and TRBJ2-7, with a weak D call TRBD1 (5 bases). The CDR3 runs 16 residues. V was clipped by 8 bases and J by 2 bases, with 25 bases between them. Germline V gene lookup returns CDR1 GTSNPN and CDR2 SVGIG (reference sequence). CDR3 nucleotide sequence: TGTGCCCTCTCACCGACAGTCTTTGGTGATCCCTACGAGCAGTACTTC. It specifies CALSPTVFGDPYEQYF.

This clonotype was counted many times. The chain is built from TRBV2 and TRBJ2-7; possibly TRBD1 for D (6 bases). CDR1 and CDR2 from the germline V gene are SNHLY and FYNNEI. This CDR3 contains 15 residues. Trimming pared 5 bases from V and 4 bases from J, leaving 18 bases between. The CDR3 DNA sequence: TGTGCCAGCAGTTCTAGAAGGGACACCCGATACGAGCAGTACTTC. It codes for CASSSRRDTRYEQYF. The entire variable domain, with the rest obtained from reference TRBV2 and TRBJ2-7, is as follows: EPEVTQTPSHQVTQMGQEVILRCVPISNHLYFYWYRQILGQKVEFLVSFYNNEISEKSEIFDDQFSVERPDGSNFTLKIRSTKLEDSAMYFCASSSRRDTRYEQYFGPGTRLTVT.

The CDR3: CASKQTSTDTQYF. DNA of the CDR3: TGTGCCAGCAAGCAGACTAGCACAGATACGCAGTATTTT. The V gene is TRBV28, the J gene TRBJ2-3; D ambiguous. The CDR3 consists of 13 residues. Deletions cut 7 bases from V and 0 bases from J, with 8 bases between. The germline CDR1 and CDR2 sequences are MDHEN and SYDVKM.

This clonotype has a handful of counts. This sequence joins TRBV20-1 and TRBJ2-5, with 10 bases matching TRBD2. With V trimmed by 3 bases and J by 1 base, 5 bases remained unmatched. Germline V gene data show CDR1 as DFQATT and CDR2 as SNEGSKA (reference sequence). The CDR3 covers 15 residues. Here the CDR3 DNA reads TGCAGTGCTAGCCCTAGCGGGAGATCCCAAGAGACCCAGTACTTC. It yields the protein CSASPSGRSQETQYF.

This clonotype was counted between two and nine times. The V gene is TRBV29-1, the J gene TRBJ2-7, with D perhaps TRBD2 (5 bases). V was clipped by 7 bases and J by 0 bases, with 13 bases between them. This CDR3 region has 13 residues. CDR1 SQVTM and CDR2 ANQGSEA come from the germline V gene. The CDR3: CSASGISSYEQYF. DNA of the CDR3: TGCAGCGCCTCCGGGATAAGCTCCTACGAGCAGTACTTC.

This chain connects TRBV12-3 or TRBV12-4 to TRBJ2-7, with TRBD2 matching 10 bases. After removal of 1 base from V and 2 bases from J, the junction contained 2 bases not matched to a gene. The CDR3 length is 15 residues. Here the CDR3 reads CASSLGAGGPYEQYF. In DNA, the CDR3 is TGTGCCAGCAGTTTAGGAGCGGGGGGGCCCTACGAGCAGTACTTC.

The chain is built from TRBV7-6 and TRBJ2-1; D is undetermined. This CDR3 is built from 14 residues. Germline V gene sequence: CDR1 SGHVS, CDR2 FNYEAQ. V lost 5 bases to trimming and J lost 5 bases, with 13 bases between them. The CDR3 loop reads CASSPRPAHNEQFF. The CDR3, as DNA: TGTGCCAGCAGCCCTCGGCCAGCTCACAATGAGCAGTTCTTC.

This clonotype appeared many times. This chain uses TRBV5-1 with TRBJ2-7; D ambiguous. V was pared by 4 bases and J by 3 bases, with 17 bases between. The CDR3 sequence is 15 residues long. Germline V CDR1 and CDR2: SGHRS, YFSETQ. Written as DNA, the CDR3 is TGCGCCAGCAGCCCCACGGGTCGGGTAGGCTACGAGCAGTACTTC. It codes for CASSPTGRVGYEQYF.

This clonotype occurred many times. The V and J genes are TRBV5-8 and TRBJ1-4; TRBD1 aligns across 7 bases. Trimming cost V 0 bases and J 0 bases; bases outside gene matches: 8. Germline V gene data show CDR1 as SGHTS and CDR2 as YDEGEE. The CDR3 is 18 amino acids. The CDR3, as DNA: TGTGCCAGCAGCTTGGAGGGGACAGCAACCCCAACTAATGAAAAACTGTTTTTT. Amino acid sequence: CASSLEGTATPTNEKLFF.

The chain has TRBV2 and TRBJ1-1; 7 bases line up with TRBD1. Losses at the gene ends were 5 bases for V and 1 base for J; bases not matched to a gene: 4. Germline assignment: CDR1 SNHLY and CDR2 FYNNEI. The CDR3 is 14 amino acids. The CDR3 bases are TGTGCCAGCAGTTCTCACAGGGGGAACACTGAAGCTTTCTTT. As protein: CASSSHRGNTEAFF.

This clonotype was seen once. The chain couples TRBV7-3 to TRBJ2-2; 14 positions agree with TRBD2. V gave up 1 base and J gave up 6 bases; unmatched junction bases: 7. Germline CDR1 is SGHTA and CDR2 is FQGTGA. The length of the CDR3 is 18 residues. CDR3 nucleotide sequence: TGTGCCAGCAGCTTAAACCCGGGACTAGCGGGAGAAGCCGGGGAGCTGTTTTTT. This gives the protein CASSLNPGLAGEAGELFF.

This clonotype was detected many times. The chain combines TRBV7-8 with TRBJ2-7; maybe TRBD1 (6 bases). From germline, CDR1 is SGHVS and CDR2 FQNEAQ. V was trimmed by 5 bases and J by 3 bases, leaving 17 bases between them. The CDR3 is made up of 15 amino acids. As DNA, the CDR3 is TGTGCCAGCAGCGTCAGGACAGTCTCCTACTACGAGCAGTACTTC. It codes for CASSVRTVSYYEQYF.

The CDR3 nucleotides are TGTGCCAGCAGTTACTCTAGCGGTGAGAGATACTACGAGCAGTACTTC. Encoded protein: CASSYSSGERYYEQYF. The V and J genes are TRBV6-5 and TRBJ2-7; maybe TRBD2 (6 bases). Germline V lookup: CDR1 MNHEY, CDR2 SVGAGI. Trimming removed 0 bases at V and 3 bases at J, with 15 bases between. CDR3 length equals 16 residues.

This clonotype was counted ten times or more. The gene calls are TRBV29-1 and TRBJ1-1, with a tentative D call TRBD1 (5 bases). This CDR3 has 13 amino acids. CDR1 is SQVTM, CDR2 ANQGSEA, per germline. Trimming left V 6 bases short and J 0 bases short, with 11 bases between. The CDR3 DNA sequence: TGCAGCGTAGAGACAGCCTTGAACACTGAAGCTTTCTTT. Residues: CSVETALNTEAFF.

This clonotype was recorded at least ten times. This CDR3 reads CASSWTGMEQYF. The CDR3, as DNA: TGTGCCAGCAGTTGGACGGGTATGGAGCAGTACTTC. This chain joins TRBV2 and TRBJ2-7; unclear D gene. CDR1 is SNHLY, CDR2 FYNNEI, per germline. The CDR3 is 12 residues long. Trimming removed 5 bases at V and 7 bases at J, with 12 bases between.

This clonotype turned up a few times. J is TRBJ2-5 and V is TRBV20-1; 10 bases fit TRBD1. The germline V gene encodes CDR1 DFQATT and CDR2 SNEGSKA (reference sequence). The CDR3 covers 17 residues. V dropped 0 bases and J dropped 5; count of bases not matched to a gene: 12. CDR3 loop: CSARDLGSDRGIETQYF. The CDR3 coding sequence is TGCAGTGCTAGAGATCTCGGTTCGGACAGGGGGATCGAGACCCAGTACTTC.

In its sample, this clonotype was seen a few times. The rearrangement links TRBV5-6 to TRBJ1-5; D remains ambiguous. With 4 bases removed from V and 7 bases from J, the gap between germline ends came to 12 bases. The CDR3 spans 13 residues. The germline CDR1 and CDR2 sequences are SGHDT and YYEEEE. This chain's CDR3 is CASSRGFDQPQHF. Written as DNA, the CDR3 is TGTGCCAGCAGCAGAGGGTTTGACCAGCCCCAGCATTTT.

The CDR3 DNA sequence: TGTGCCAGCAGCCCGGTAGGGGGTGGCACTGAAGCTTTCTTT. It specifies CASSPVGGGTEAFF. This chain uses TRBV7-9 with TRBJ1-1; D perhaps matches TRBD1 (6 bases). The CDR3 is 14 residues long. V lost 5 bases, J lost 4 bases, and 14 bases lay in between. CDR1 SEHNR and CDR2 FQNEAQ come from the germline V gene (reference sequence).

The gene calls are TRBV5-1 and TRBJ1-1, with D hard to call. The CDR3 sequence is 14 residues long. The V gene's germline CDR1 is SGHRS and CDR2 YFSETQ. V lost 3 bases, J lost 1 base, and 10 bases lay in between. The CDR3, as DNA: TGCGCCAGCAGCTATGGGCTGGGGAACACTGAAGCTTTCTTT. It yields the protein CASSYGLGNTEAFF.

This clonotype has ten or more counts. The chain uses TRBV5-8 and TRBJ1-1; D call uncertain. CDR1 is SGHTS, CDR2 YDEGEE, per germline. The V end lost 0 bases, the J end lost 10 bases, and 10 bases lay between the germline ends. The CDR3 totals 12 residues. The CDR3 nucleotides are TGTGCCAGCAGCTTGGCCCCACACGGAGCTTTCTTT. It encodes CASSLAPHGAFF.

This clonotype was picked up a small number of times. V usage is TRBV29-1 and J usage is TRBJ2-7, with D perhaps matching TRBD1 (5 bases). Germline CDR1 SQVTM, CDR2 ANQGSEA. The CDR3 spans 12 residues. Trimming shortened V by 2 bases and J by 5 bases, and 10 bases separated the two germline ends. The CDR3 region is CSVERGSHEQYF. CDR3 DNA: TGCAGCGTTGAAAGGGGTAGTCACGAGCAGTACTTC.

The chain joins TRBV6-5 to TRBJ2-7; 11 positions match TRBD2. There are 15 residues in the CDR3. Trimming at V came to 6 bases and at J to 1 base, leaving 5 bases not matched to a gene. Germline V gives CDR1 MNHEY, CDR2 SVGAGI. CDR3 loop: CASRPLAGESYEQYF. CDR3 DNA sequence: TGTGCCAGCAGGCCACTAGCGGGGGAGTCCTACGAGCAGTACTTC.

In its sample, this clonotype was seen once. The chain combines TRBV6-4 with TRBJ2-3; D is undetermined. The CDR3 is 13 amino acids. Trimming took 5 bases from V and 2 from J, leaving 8 bases between them. The germline V gene has CDR1 MRHNA and CDR2 SNTAGT. DNA of the CDR3: TGTGCCAGCAGTAGGGCAGCCACAGATACGCAGTATTTT. Protein sequence: CASSRAATDTQYF.

This clonotype was counted ten times or more. The CDR3: CASGTSGRAGTGELFF. CDR3 coding DNA: TGTGCCAGCGGGACTAGCGGGAGGGCCGGAACCGGGGAGCTGTTTTTT. The V and J genes are TRBV4-2 and TRBJ2-2, with TRBD2 matching 16 bases. Germline V gene data show CDR1 as LGHNA and CDR2 as YNFKEQ. The CDR3 contains 16 residues. V lost 8 bases, J lost 5 bases, and 5 bases stayed unmatched.